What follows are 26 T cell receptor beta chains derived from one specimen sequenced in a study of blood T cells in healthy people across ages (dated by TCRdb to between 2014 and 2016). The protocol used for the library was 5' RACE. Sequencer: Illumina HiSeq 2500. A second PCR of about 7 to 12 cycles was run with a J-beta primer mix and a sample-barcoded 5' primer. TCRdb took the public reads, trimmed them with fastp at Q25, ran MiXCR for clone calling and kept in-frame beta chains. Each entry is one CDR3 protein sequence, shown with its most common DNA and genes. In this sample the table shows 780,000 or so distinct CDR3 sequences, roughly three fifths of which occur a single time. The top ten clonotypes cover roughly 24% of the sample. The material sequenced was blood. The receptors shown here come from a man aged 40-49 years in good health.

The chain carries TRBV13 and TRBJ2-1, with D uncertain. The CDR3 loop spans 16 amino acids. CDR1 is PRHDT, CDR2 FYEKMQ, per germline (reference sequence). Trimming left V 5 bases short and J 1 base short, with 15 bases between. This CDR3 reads CASSPSSGRSYNEQFF. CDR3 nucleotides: TGTGCCAGCAGCCCATCGTCCGGGCGGTCCTACAATGAGCAGTTCTTC.

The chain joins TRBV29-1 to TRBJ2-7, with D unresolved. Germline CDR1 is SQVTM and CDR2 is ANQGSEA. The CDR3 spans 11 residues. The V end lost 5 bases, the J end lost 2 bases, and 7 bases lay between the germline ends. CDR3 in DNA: TGCAGCGTTACCGTAACCTACGAGCAGTACTTC. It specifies CSVTVTYEQYF.

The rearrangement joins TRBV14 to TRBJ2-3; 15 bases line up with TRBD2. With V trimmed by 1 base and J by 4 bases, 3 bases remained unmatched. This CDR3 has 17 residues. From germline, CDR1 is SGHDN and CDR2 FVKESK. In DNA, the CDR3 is TGTGCCAGCAGCCAAGGGACTAGCGGGAGGGCCTCAGATACGCAGTATTTT. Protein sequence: CASSQGTSGRASDTQYF.

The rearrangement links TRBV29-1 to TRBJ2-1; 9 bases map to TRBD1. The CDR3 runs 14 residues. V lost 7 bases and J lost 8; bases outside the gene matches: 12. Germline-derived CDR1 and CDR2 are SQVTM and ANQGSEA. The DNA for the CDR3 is TGCAGCGCCATAGGGACAGGGTTTTATGATGAGCAGTTCTTC. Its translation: CSAIGTGFYDEQFF.

The CDR3 here is CSAHRGTEETQYF. The CDR3 bases are TGCAGTGCTCACCGAGGGACAGAAGAGACCCAGTACTTC. The V and J genes are TRBV20-1 and TRBJ2-4; the match to TRBD1 covers 7 bases. The J call is in doubt because the DNA end fits TRBJ2-5 better. This CDR3 is 13 amino acids long. Germline V gene data show CDR1 as DFQATT and CDR2 as SNEGSKA (reference sequence).

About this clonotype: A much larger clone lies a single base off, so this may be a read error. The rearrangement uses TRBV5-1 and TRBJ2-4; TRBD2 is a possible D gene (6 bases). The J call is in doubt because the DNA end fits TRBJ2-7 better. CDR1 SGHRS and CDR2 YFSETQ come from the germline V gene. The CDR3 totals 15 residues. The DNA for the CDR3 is TGCGCCAGCAGACCTTTGTCTAGCGAGCGAGACGAGCAGTACTTC. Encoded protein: CASRPLSSERDEQYF.

CDR3 nucleotide sequence: TGTGCCAGCAGCGTAGGTCCTTCCGGGGGACTAGCGGGAGGGCCGCGTCCCAGGCAGTACTTC. Its protein is CASSVGPSGGLAGGPRPRQYF. J is TRBJ2-4 and V is TRBV9, with 16 bases identical to TRBD2. The germline V gene has CDR1 SGDLS and CDR2 YYNGEE. The CDR3 covers 21 residues. The V and J ends lost 0 bases and 13 bases, in that order; junction bases with no gene match: 22.

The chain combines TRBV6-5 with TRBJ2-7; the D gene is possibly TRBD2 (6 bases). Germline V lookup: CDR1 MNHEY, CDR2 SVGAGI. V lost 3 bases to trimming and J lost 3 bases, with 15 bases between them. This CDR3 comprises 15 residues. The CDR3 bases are TGTGCCAGCAGTTATGACCGGGACTCCGACTACGAGCAGTACTTC. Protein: CASSYDRDSDYEQYF.

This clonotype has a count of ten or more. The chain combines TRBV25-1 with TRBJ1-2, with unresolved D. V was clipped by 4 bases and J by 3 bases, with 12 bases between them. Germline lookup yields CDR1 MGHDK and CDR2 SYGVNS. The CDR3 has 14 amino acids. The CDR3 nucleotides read TGTGCCAGCAGTGGAGTAGGGATAGACTATGGCTACACCTTC. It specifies CASSGVGIDYGYTF.

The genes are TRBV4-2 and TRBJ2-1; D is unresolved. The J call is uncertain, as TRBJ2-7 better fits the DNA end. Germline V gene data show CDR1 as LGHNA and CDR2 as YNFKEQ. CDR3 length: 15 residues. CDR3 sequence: CASSQEQLMYNEQYF. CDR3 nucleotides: TGTGCCAGCAGCCAAGAACAGCTAATGTACAATGAGCAGTACTTC.

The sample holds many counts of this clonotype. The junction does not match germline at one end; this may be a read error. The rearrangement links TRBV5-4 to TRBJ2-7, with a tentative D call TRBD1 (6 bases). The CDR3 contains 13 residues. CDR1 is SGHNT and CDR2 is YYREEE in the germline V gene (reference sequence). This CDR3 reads CASSLDRAYEQYF. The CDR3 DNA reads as TGCGCCAGCAGCTTGGACAGAGCCTACGAGCAGTACTTC.

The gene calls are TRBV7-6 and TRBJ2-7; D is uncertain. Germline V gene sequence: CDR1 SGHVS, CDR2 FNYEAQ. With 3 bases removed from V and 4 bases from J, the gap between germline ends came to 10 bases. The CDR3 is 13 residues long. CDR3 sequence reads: CASSFEDSYEQYF. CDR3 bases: TGTGCCAGCAGCTTTGAAGATTCGTACGAGCAGTACTTC.

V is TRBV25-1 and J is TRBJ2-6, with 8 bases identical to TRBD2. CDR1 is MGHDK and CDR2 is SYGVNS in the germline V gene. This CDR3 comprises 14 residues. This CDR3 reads CASRGGSGANVLTF. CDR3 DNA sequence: TGTGCTTCCCGGGGGGGGTCTGGGGCCAACGTCCTGACTTTC.

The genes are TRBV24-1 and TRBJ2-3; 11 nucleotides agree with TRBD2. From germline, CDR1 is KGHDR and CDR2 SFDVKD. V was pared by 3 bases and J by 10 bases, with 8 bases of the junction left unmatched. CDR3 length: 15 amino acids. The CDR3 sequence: CATSDVRLAGRAQYF. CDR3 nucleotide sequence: TGTGCCACCAGTGATGTCCGACTAGCGGGACGCGCGCAGTATTTT.

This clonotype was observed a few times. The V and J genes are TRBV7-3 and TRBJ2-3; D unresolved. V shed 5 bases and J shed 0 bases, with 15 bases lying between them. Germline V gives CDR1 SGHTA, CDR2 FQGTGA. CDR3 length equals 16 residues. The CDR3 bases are TGTGCCAGCAGCCAAGGGCAAGGAACTAGCACAGATACGCAGTATTTT. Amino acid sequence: CASSQGQGTSTDTQYF.

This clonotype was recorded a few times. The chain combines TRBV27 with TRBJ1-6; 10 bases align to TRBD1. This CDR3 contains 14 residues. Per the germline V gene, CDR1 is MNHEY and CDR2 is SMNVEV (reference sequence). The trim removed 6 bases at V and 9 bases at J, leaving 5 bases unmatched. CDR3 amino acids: CASSYGQGGSPLHF. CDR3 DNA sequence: TGTGCCAGCAGCTACGGACAGGGGGGTTCACCCCTCCACTTT.

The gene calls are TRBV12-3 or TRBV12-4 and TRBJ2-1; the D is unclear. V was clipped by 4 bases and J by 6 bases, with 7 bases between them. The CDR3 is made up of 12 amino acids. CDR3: CASSSSSNEQFF. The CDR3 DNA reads TGTGCCAGCAGTTCTAGTTCCAATGAGCAGTTCTTC.

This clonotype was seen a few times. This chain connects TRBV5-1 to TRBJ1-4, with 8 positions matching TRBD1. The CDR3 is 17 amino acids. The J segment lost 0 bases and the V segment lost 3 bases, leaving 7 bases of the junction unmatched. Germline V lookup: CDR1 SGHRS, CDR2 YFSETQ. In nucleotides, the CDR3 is TGCGCCAGCAGCTGGACAGGGCCCGGAGCAACTAATGAAAAACTGTTTTTT. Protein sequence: CASSWTGPGATNEKLFF.

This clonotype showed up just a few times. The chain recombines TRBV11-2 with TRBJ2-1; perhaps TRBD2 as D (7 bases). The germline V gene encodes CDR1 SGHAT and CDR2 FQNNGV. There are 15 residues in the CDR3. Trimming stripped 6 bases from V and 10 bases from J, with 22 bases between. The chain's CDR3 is CASSPTPGGGREQFF. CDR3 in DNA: TGTGCCAGCAGTCCGACCCCGGGGGGCGGAAGGGAGCAGTTCTTC.

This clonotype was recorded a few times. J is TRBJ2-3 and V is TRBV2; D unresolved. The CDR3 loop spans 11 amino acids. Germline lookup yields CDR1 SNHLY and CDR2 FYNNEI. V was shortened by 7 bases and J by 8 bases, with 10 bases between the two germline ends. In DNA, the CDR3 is TGTGCCAGCAAACCGATAGGTACGCAGTATTTT. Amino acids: CASKPIGTQYF.

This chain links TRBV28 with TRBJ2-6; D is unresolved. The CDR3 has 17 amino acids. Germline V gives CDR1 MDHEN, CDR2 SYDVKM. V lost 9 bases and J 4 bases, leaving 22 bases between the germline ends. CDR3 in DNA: TGTGCCAGTACCTCGCCAGCGACGGCCCTCGGGGCCAACGTCCTGACTTTC. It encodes CASTSPATALGANVLTF.

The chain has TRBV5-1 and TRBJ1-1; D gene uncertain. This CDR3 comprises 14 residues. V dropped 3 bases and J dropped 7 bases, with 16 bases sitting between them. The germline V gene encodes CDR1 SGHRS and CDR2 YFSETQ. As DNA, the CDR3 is TGCGCCAGCAGCTCCGGAGAGGAACGGGTTGAAGCTTTCTTT. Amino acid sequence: CASSSGEERVEAFF.

CDR3 bases: TGTGCCAGCAGTGAAGCTCCAGCCGGCACAGATACGCAGTATTTT. Translating gives CASSEAPAGTDTQYF. The rearrangement uses TRBV2 and TRBJ2-3; D gene unclear. There are 15 residues in the CDR3. Germline V gene sequence: CDR1 SNHLY, CDR2 FYNNEI. Trimming removed 0 bases from V and 1 base from J, with 8 bases in between.

The CDR3 reads CASSGRPGLAVRNEQFF. The CDR3 coding sequence is TGTGCCAGCAGCGGTCGCCCGGGACTAGCGGTTCGTAATGAGCAGTTCTTC. The chain uses TRBV9 and TRBJ2-1; 11 nucleotides align to TRBD2. CDR3 length: 17 amino acids. With V trimmed by 3 bases and J by 7 bases, 12 bases remained unmatched. CDR1 is SGDLS and CDR2 is YYNGEE in the germline V gene. Full variable domain (rest looked up from reference TRBV9 and TRBJ2-1): DSGVTQTPKHLITATGQRVTLRCSPRSGDLSVYWYQQSLDQGLQFLIQYYNGEERAKGNILERFSAQQFPDLHSELNLSSLELGDSALYFCASSGRPGLAVRNEQFFGPGTRLTVL.

CDR3 in amino acids: CASSPFGLAGGSNEQFF. In nucleotides, the CDR3 is TGTGCCAGCAGCCCCTTTGGGCTAGCGGGAGGCTCCAATGAGCAGTTCTTC. J is TRBJ2-1 and V is TRBV6-1; TRBD2 agrees at 11 bases. The ends lost 6 bases at V and 6 bases at J; junction bases unmatched: 13. The CDR3 length is 17 residues. Germline V CDR1 and CDR2: MNHNS, SASEGT.

CDR3 nucleotide sequence: TGTGCCAGCAGCCGGAGGGGGCTAGAGACTGAAGCTTTCTTT. Its translation: CASSRRGLETEAFF. This chain uses TRBV6-2 or TRBV6-3 with TRBJ1-1; 7 bases map to TRBD1. J was trimmed by 5 bases and V by 6 bases; bases with no gene match: 9. The CDR3 spans 14 residues. CDR1 is MNHEY, CDR2 SVGEGT, per germline.